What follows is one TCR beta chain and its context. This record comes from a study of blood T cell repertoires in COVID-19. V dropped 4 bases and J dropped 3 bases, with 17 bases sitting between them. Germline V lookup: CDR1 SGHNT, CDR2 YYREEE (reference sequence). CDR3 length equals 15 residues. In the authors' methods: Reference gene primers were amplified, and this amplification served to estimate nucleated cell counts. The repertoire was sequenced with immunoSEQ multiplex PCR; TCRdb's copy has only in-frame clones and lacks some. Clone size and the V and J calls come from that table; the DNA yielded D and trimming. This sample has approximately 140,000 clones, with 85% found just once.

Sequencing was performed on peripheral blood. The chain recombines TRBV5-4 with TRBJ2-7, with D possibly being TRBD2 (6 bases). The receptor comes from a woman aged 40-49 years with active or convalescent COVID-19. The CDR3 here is CASSPERDFVYEQYF. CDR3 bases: TGTGCCAGCAGCCCGGAAAGGGACTTTGTCTACGAGCAGTACTTC. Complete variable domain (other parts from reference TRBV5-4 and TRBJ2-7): ETGVTQSPTHLIKTRGQQVTLRCSSQSGHNTVSWYQQALGQGPQFIFQYYREEENGRGNFPPRFSGLQFPNYSSELNVNALELDDSALYLCASSPERDFVYEQYFGPGTRLTVT.